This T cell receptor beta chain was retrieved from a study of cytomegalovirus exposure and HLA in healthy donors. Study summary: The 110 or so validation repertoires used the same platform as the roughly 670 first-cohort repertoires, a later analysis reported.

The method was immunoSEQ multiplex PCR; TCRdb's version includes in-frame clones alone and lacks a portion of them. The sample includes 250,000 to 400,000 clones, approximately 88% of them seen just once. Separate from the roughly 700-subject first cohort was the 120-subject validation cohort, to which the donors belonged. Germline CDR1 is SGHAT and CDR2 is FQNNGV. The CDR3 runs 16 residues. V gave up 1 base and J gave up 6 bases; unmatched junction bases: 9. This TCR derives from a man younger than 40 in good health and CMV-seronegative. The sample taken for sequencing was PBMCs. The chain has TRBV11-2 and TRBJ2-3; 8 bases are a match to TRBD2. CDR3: CASSLGGSGVRDTQYF. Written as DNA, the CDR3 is TGTGCCAGCAGCTTAGGCGGTAGCGGGGTTAGGGATACGCAGTATTTT.